One sample yielded the 14 T cell receptor beta chains listed below, sequenced in a study of blood T cell repertoires in COVID-19. Measured with immunoSEQ multiplex PCR; TCRdb has only the in-frame clones, and not every one. Altogether 70,000 to 95,000 clones are present, around 88% being singletons, with the ten largest covering 14%. The specimen sequenced was peripheral blood. The receptors were gathered from an older man with active or convalescent COVID-19.

This chain uses TRBV30 with TRBJ2-5, with TRBD2 matching 7 bases. The CDR3 totals 13 residues. With V trimmed by 1 base and J by 3 bases, 2 bases remained unmatched. The germline gives CDR1 GTSNPN, CDR2 SVGIG (reference sequence). The CDR3 loop reads CAWSGGLEETQYF. The CDR3 DNA follows: TGTGCCTGGAGTGGCGGACTAGAAGAGACCCAGTACTTC.

The V gene is TRBV29-1, the J gene TRBJ2-6; D ambiguous. Trimming removed 7 bases at V and 0 bases at J, with 4 bases between. The germline CDR1 and CDR2 sequences are SQVTM and ANQGSEA. The length of the CDR3 is 12 residues. The CDR3 coding sequence is TGCAGCGGAGGCTCTGGGGCCAACGTCCTGACTTTC. It specifies CSGGSGANVLTF. Full variable domain (remainder filled in from reference TRBV29-1 and TRBJ2-6): SAVISQKPSRDICQRGTSLTIQCQVDSQVTMMFWYRQQPGQSLTLIATANQGSEATYESGFVIDKFPISRPNLTFSTLTVSNMSPEDSSIYLCSGGSGANVLTFGAGSRLTVL.

The gene calls are TRBV11-3 and TRBJ2-7, with 13 bases aligning to TRBD2. The germline V gene encodes CDR1 SGHNT and CDR2 YENEEA. The CDR3 contains 16 residues. Trimming cost V 5 bases and J 7 bases; bases outside gene matches: 11. CDR3 sequence: CASSPGGLAGREEQYF. As DNA, the CDR3 is TGTGCCAGCAGCCCAGGGGGACTAGCGGGAAGGGAAGAGCAGTACTTC.

The chain combines TRBV2 with TRBJ2-1; 8 bases map to TRBD2. Germline CDR1 and CDR2: SNHLY and FYNNEI. V trimming: 2 bases; J trimming: 4 bases; junction bases outside the gene matches: 4. The CDR3 consists of 15 residues. CDR3 loop: CASSELASGYNEQFF. CDR3 DNA sequence: TGTGCCAGCAGTGAATTGGCTAGCGGGTACAATGAGCAGTTCTTC.

The CDR3 here is CASSSVNLNNSPLHF. CDR3 DNA sequence: TGCGCCAGCAGCTCAGTCAACCTCAATAATTCACCCCTCCACTTT. The chain links TRBV5-1 to TRBJ1-6; D is uncertain. This CDR3 region has 15 residues. CDR1 SGHRS and CDR2 YFSETQ come from the germline V gene. With 3 bases removed from V and 5 bases from J, the gap between germline ends came to 12 bases.

CDR3 sequence (DNA): TGTGCCACCTCCCCGGACAGTAGCTCTGGAAACACCATATATTTT. Translated, it gives CATSPDSSSGNTIYF. The rearrangement links TRBV2 to TRBJ1-3; perhaps TRBD1 as D (6 bases). Trimming left V 10 bases short and J 0 bases short, with 16 bases between. CDR3 length: 15 amino acids. Germline assignment: CDR1 SNHLY and CDR2 FYNNEI.

The chain's CDR3 is CASSPPTGGDSNEQFF. The CDR3 bases are TGCGCCAGCAGCCCACCGACAGGGGGCGATTCCAATGAGCAGTTCTTC. The chain links TRBV5-1 to TRBJ2-1; 10 bases align to TRBD1. CDR3 length equals 16 residues. V trimming: 4 bases; J trimming: 6 bases; junction bases outside the gene matches: 10. From germline, CDR1 is SGHRS and CDR2 YFSETQ.

This chain connects TRBV5-5 to TRBJ1-1, with a weak D call TRBD1 (5 bases). V shed 0 bases and J shed 0 bases, with 6 bases lying between them. This CDR3 comprises 14 residues. Per germline, CDR1 SGHKS and CDR2 YYEKEE (reference sequence). The DNA of the CDR3 is TGTGCCAGCAGCTTGGTACAGGTGAACACTGAAGCTTTCTTT. It codes for CASSLVQVNTEAFF.

J is TRBJ2-7 and V is TRBV19, with D possibly matching TRBD1 (5 bases). The CDR3 runs 15 residues. The V end was cut by 3 bases, the J end by 2 bases, with 14 bases between. The germline gives CDR1 LNHDA, CDR2 SQIVND (reference sequence). CDR3 DNA sequence: TGTGCCAGTAGTATTGGGAAGGGGTTCACCTACGAGCAGTACTTC. It is translated as CASSIGKGFTYEQYF.

The chain combines TRBV5-1 with TRBJ1-3; 9 bases are shared with TRBD1. The CDR3 runs to 17 residues. Germline assignment: CDR1 SGHRS and CDR2 YFSETQ. V lost 4 bases to trimming and J lost 0 bases; unmatched junction nucleotides: 8. CDR3 bases: TGCGCCAGCAGCCCTTCGACAGGGGGTGGCTCTGGAAACACCATATATTTT. This encodes CASSPSTGGGSGNTIYF.

The rearrangement links TRBV6-2 or TRBV6-3 to TRBJ1-1; no clear D gene. CDR1 is MNHEY and CDR2 is SVGEGT in the germline V gene. The CDR3 consists of 13 residues. V dropped 5 bases and J dropped 6 bases, with 13 bases sitting between them. CDR3 protein: CASSGLNSPEAFF. The CDR3 coding sequence is TGTGCCAGCAGTGGACTCAACAGTCCTGAAGCTTTCTTT.

The chain employs TRBV6-5 and TRBJ2-7; D is uncertain. CDR1 MNHEY and CDR2 SVGAGI come from the germline V gene. Between the trimmed V and J ends, which lost 10 bases and 6 bases, there was a span of 19 bases. This CDR3 spans 13 amino acids. The CDR3 loop reads CATRVLTLAEQYF. The CDR3, as DNA: TGTGCCACCCGCGTTTTAACCCTCGCCGAGCAGTACTTC.

This chain uses TRBV6-5 with TRBJ2-7; 13 bases align to TRBD2. J was trimmed by 0 bases and V by 7 bases; bases with no gene match: 3. CDR1 and CDR2 from the germline V gene are MNHEY and SVGAGI. This CDR3 contains 15 residues. CDR3 nucleotides: TGTGCCAGCAAGACTAGCGGGAGGTCCTCCTACGAGCAGTACTTC. Protein: CASKTSGRSSYEQYF.

The chain has TRBV18 and TRBJ1-2; TRBD1 aligns across 8 bases. The CDR3 runs 14 residues. V dropped 2 bases and J dropped 3; count of bases not matched to a gene: 2. CDR1 KGHSH and CDR2 LQKENI come from the germline V gene. CDR3 in amino acids: CASSPAGGYYGYTF. The CDR3 DNA sequence: TGTGCCAGCTCACCAGCAGGGGGCTACTATGGCTACACCTTC.